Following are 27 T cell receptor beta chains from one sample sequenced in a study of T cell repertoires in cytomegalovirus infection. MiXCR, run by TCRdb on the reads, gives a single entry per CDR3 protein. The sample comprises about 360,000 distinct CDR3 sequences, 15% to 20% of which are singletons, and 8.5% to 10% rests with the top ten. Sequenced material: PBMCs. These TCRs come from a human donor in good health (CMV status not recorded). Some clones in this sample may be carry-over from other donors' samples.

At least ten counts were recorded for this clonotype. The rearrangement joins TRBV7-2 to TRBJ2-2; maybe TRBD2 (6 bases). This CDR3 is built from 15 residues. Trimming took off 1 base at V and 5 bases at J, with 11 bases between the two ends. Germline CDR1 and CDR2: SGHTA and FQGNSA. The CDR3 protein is CASSLVLGGTGELFF. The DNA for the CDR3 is TGTGCCAGCAGCTTAGTATTAGGAGGGACCGGGGAGCTGTTTTTT.

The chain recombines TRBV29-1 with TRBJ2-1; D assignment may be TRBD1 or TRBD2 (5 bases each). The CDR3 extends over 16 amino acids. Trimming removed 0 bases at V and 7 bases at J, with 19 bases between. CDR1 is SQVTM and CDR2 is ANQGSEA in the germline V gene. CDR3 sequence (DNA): TGCAGCGTTGAAGAGGGTCATCGAGGGGCAGGGAATGAGCAGTTCTTC. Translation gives CSVEEGHRGAGNEQFF.

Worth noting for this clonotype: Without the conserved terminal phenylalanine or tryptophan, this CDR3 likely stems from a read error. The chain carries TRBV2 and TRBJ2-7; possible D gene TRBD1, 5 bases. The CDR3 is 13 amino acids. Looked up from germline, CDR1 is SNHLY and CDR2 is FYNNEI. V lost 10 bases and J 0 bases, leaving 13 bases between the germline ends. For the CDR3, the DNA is TGTGCCATACAGGTTAGGAGCTCCTACGAGCAGTACCTC. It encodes CAIQVRSSYEQYL.

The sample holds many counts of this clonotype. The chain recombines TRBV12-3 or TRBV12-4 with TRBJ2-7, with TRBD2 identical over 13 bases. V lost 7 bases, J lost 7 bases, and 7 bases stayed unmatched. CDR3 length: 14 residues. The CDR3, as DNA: TGTGCCAGCACCGGACTAGCGGGAGTAGGTGAGCAGTACTTC. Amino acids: CASTGLAGVGEQYF.

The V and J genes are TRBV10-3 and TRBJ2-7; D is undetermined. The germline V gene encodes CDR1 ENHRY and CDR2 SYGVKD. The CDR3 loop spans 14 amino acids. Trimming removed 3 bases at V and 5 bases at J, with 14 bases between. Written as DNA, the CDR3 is TGTGCCATCAGTGATCCCGATTCACCGCACGAGCAGTACTTC. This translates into CAISDPDSPHEQYF.

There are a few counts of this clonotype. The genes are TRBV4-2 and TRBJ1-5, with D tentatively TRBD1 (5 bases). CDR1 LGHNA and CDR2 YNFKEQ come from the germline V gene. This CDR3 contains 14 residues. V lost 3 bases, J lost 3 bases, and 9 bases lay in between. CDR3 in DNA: TGTGCCAGCAGCCACACAGGAATCAATCAGCCCCAGCATTTT. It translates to CASSHTGINQPQHF.

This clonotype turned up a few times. The chain's CDR3 is CASSVRSGTEAFF. Here the CDR3 DNA reads TGTGCCAGTAGTGTGAGGTCTGGAACTGAAGCTTTCTTT. V usage is TRBV19 and J usage is TRBJ1-1; D not resolved. Germline assignment: CDR1 LNHDA and CDR2 SQIVND (reference sequence). The V gene lost 5 bases and the J gene lost 5 bases, with 12 bases spanning the gap. This CDR3 contains 13 residues.

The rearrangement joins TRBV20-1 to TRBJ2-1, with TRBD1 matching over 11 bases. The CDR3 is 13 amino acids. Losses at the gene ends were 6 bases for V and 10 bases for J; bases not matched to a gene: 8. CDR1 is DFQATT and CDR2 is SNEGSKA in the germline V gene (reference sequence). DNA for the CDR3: TGCAGTGCCGCGGGACAGGGGGGTCGGGAGCAGTTCTTC. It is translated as CSAAGQGGREQFF.

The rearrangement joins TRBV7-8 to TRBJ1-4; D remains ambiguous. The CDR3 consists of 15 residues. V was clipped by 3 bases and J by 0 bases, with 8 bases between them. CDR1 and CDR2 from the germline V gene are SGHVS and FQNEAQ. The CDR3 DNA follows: TGTGCCAGCAGCTTCTACAGTGCAACTAATGAAAAACTGTTTTTT. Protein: CASSFYSATNEKLFF. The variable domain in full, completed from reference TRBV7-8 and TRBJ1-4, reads GAGVSQSPRYKVAKRGQDVALRCDPISGHVSLFWYQQALGQGPEFLTYFQNEAQLDKSGLPSDRFFAERPEGSVSTLKIQRTQQEDSAVYLCASSFYSATNEKLFFGSGTQLSVL.

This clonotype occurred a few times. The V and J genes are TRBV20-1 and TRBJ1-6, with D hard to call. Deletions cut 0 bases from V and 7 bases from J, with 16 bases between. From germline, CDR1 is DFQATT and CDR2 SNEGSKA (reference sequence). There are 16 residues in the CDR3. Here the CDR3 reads CSARDPRHGDNSPLHF. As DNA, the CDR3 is TGCAGTGCTAGAGATCCCCGACATGGAGACAATTCACCCCTCCACTTT.

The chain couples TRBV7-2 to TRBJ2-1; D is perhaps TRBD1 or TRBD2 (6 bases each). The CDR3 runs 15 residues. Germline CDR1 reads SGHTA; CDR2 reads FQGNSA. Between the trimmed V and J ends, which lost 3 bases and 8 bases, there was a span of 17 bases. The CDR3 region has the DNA TGTGCCAGCAGCTTCGCCTATGGGGGGCTTGATGAGCAGTTCTTC. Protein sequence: CASSFAYGGLDEQFF.

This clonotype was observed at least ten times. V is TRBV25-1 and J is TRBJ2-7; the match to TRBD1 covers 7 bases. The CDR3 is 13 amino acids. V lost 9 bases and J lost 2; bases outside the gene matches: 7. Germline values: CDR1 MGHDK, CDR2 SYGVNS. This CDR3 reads CASRDRSTYEQYF. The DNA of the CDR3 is TGTGCCAGTCGGGACAGAAGTACCTACGAGCAGTACTTC.

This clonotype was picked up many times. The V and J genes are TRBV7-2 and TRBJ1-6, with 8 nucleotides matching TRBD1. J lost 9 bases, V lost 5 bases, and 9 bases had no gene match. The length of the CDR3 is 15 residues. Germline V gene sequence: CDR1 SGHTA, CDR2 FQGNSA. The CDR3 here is CASSIDRGWSSPLHF. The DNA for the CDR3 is TGTGCCAGCAGCATAGACAGGGGCTGGAGTTCACCCCTCCACTTT.

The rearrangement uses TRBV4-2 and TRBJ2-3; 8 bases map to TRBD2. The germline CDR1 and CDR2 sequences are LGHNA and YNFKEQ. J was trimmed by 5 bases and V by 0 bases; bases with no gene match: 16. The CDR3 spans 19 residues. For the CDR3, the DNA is TGTGCCAGCAGCCAAGATTTGGTGTGGGGTAGCGGGGCAGTAGATACGCAGTATTTT. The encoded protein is CASSQDLVWGSGAVDTQYF.

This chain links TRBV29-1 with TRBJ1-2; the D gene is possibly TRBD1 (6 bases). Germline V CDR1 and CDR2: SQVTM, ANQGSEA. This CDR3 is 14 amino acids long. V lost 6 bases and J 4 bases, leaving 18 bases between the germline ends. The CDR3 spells CSVATTGQSYGYTF. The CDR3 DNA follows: TGCAGCGTCGCCACGACAGGCCAATCCTATGGCTACACCTTC.

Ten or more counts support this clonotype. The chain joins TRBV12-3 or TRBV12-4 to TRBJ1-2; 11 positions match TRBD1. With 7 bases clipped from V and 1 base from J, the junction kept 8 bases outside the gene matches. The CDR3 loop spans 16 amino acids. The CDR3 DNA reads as TGTGCCAGCACCCCGGACAGGGGGCGGAATAACTATGGCTACACCTTC. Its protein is CASTPDRGRNNYGYTF.

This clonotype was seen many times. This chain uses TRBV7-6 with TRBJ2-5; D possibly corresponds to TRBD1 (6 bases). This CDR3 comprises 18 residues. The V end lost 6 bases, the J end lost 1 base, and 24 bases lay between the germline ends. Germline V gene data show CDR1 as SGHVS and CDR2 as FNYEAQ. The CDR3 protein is CASSSLGQSASVQETQYF. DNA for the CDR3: TGTGCCAGCAGTTCCCTAGGACAGTCTGCGTCAGTCCAAGAGACCCAGTACTTC. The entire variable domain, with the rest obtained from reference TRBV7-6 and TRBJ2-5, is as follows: GAGVSQSPRYKVTKRGQDVALRCDPISGHVSLYWYRQALGQGPEFLTYFNYEAQQDKSGLPNDRFSAERPEGSISTLTIQRTEQRDSAMYRCASSSLGQSASVQETQYFGPGTRLLVL.

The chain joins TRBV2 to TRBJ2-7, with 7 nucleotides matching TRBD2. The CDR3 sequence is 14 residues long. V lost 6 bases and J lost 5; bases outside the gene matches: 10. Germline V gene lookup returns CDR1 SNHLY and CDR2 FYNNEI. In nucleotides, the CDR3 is TGTGCCAGCAGCCCCATGGGGGAGGGGAACGAGCAGTACTTC. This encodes CASSPMGEGNEQYF.

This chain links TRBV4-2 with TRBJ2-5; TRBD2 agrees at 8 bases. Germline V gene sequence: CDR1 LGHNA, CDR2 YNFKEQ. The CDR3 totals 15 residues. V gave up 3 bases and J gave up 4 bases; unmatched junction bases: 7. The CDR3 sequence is CASSQRGAGTETQYF. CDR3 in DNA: TGTGCCAGCAGCCAGCGGGGGGCTGGAACAGAGACCCAGTACTTC.

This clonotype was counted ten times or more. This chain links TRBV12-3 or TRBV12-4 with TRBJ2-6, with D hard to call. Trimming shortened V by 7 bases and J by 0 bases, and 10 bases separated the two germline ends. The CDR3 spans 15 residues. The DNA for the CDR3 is TGTGCCAGCACCGGCCAAACCTCTGGGGCCAACGTCCTGACTTTC. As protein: CASTGQTSGANVLTF.

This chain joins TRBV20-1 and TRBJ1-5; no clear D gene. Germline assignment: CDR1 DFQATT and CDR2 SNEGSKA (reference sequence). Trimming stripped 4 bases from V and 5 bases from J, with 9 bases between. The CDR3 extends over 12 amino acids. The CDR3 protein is CSANSGYQPQHF. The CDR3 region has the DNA TGCAGTGCTAATTCTGGGTATCAGCCCCAGCATTTT.

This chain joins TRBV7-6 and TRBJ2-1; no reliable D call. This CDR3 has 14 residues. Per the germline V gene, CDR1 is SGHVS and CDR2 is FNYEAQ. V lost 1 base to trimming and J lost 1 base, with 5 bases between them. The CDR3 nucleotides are TGTGCCAGCAGCTTAGTCAAGTCCTACAATGAGCAGTTCTTC. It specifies CASSLVKSYNEQFF.

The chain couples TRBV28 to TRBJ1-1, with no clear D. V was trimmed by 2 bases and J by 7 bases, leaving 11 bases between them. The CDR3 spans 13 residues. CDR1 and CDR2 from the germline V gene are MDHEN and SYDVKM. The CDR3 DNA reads TGTGCCAGCAGTTTACGGCACCCGAGTGAAGCTTTCTTT. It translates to CASSLRHPSEAFF.

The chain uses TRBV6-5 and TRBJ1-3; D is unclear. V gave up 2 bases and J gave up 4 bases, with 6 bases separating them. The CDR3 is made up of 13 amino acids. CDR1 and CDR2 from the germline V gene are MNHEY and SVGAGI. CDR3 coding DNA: TGTGCCAGCAGTTACCAGGTGGGAAACACCATATATTTT. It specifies CASSYQVGNTIYF.

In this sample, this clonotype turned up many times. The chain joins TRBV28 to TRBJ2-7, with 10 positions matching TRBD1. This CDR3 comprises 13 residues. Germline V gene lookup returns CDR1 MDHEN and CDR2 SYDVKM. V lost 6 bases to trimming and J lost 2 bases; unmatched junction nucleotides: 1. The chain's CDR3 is CASRTGGTYEQYF. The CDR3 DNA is TGTGCCAGCAGGACAGGGGGCACCTACGAGCAGTACTTC.

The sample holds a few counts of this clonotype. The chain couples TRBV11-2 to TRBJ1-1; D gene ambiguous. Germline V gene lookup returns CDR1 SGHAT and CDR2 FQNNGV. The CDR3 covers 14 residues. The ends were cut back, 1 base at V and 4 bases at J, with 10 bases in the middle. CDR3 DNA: TGTGCCAGCAGCTTAGGGGCATGGGGCACTGAAGCTTTCTTT. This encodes CASSLGAWGTEAFF. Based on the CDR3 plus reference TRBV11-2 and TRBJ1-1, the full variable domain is EAGVAQSPRYKIIEKRQSVAFWCNPISGHATLYWYQQILGQGPKLLIQFQNNGVVDDSQLPKDRFSAERLKGVDSTLKIQPAKLEDSAVYLCASSLGAWGTEAFFGQGTRLTVV.

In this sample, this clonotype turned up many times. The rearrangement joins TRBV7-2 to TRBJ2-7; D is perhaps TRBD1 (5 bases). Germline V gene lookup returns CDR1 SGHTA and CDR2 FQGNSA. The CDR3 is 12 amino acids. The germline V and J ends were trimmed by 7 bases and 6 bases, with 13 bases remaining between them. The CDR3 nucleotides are TGTGCCAGCAAGAAGGGGAATGGCGAGCAGTACTTC. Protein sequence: CASKKGNGEQYF.